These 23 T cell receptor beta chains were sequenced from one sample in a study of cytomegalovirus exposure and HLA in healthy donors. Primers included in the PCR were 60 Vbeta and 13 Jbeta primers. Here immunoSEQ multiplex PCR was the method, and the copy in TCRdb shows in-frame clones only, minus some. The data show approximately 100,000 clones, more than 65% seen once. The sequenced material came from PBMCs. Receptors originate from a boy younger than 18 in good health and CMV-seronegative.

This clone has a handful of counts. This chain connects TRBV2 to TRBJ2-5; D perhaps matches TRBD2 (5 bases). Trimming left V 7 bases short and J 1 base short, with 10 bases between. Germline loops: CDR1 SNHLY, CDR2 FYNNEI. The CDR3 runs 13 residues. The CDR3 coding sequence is TGTGCCAGCATAACCGGACTCCAAGAGACCCAGTACTTC. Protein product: CASITGLQETQYF.

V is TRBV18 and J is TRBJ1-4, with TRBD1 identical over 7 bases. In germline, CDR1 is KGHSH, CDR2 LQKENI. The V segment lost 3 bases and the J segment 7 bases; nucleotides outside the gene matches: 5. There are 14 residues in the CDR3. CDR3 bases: TGTGCCAGCTCACCCCCCCACAGGGGTGAAAAACTGTTTTTT. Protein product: CASSPPHRGEKLFF.

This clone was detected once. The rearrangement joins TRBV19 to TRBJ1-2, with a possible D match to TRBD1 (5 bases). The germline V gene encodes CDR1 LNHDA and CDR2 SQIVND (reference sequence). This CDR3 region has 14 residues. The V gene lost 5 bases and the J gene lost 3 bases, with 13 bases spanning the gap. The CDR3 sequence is CASSGGVPYYGYTF. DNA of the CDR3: TGTGCCAGTAGTGGGGGGGTCCCTTACTATGGCTACACCTTC.

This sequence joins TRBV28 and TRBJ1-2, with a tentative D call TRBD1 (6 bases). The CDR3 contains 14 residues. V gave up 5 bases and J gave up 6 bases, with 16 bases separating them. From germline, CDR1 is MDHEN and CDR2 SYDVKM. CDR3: CASSPTGSVDGYTF. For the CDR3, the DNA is TGTGCCAGCAGTCCTACAGGGTCGGTGGATGGCTACACCTTC.

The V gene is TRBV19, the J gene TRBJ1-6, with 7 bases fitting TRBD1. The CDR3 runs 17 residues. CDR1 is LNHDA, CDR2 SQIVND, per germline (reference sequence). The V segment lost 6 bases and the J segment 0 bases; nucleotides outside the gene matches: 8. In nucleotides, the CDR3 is TGTGCCAGTAGAGACGGCAACAGGGGCTCCTATAATTCACCCCTCCACTTT. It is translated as CASRDGNRGSYNSPLHF.

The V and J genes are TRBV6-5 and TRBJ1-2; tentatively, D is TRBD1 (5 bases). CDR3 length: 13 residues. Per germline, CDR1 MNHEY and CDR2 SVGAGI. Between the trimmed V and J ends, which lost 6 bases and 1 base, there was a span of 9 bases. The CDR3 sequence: CASRRGINYGYTF. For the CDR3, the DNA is TGTGCCAGCAGGCGGGGCATTAACTATGGCTACACCTTC.

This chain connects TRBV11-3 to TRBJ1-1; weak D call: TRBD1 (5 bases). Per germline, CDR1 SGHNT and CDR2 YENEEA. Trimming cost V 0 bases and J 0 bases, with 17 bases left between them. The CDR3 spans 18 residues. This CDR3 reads CASSLDDWVKGVNTEAFF. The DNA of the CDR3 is TGTGCCAGCAGCTTAGATGATTGGGTTAAAGGGGTGAACACTGAAGCTTTCTTT.

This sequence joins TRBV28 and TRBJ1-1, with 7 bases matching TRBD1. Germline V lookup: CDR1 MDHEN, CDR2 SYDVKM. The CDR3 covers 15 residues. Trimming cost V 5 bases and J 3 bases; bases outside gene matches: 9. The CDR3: CASSKHRGEDTEAFF. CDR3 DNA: TGTGCCAGCAGTAAACACAGGGGAGAGGACACTGAAGCTTTCTTT.

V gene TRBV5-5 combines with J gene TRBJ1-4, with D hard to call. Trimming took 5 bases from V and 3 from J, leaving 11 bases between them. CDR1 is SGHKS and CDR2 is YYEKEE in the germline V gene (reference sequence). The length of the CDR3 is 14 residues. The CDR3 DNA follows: TGTGCCAGCAGGCGGGGAGGCGCTAATGAAAAACTGTTTTTT. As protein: CASRRGGANEKLFF.

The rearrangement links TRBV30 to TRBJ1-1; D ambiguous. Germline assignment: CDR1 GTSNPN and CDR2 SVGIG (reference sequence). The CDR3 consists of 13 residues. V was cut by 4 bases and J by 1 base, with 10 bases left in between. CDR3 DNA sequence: TGTGCCTGGATCGGCGGCTCGAACACTGAAGCTTTCTTT. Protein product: CAWIGGSNTEAFF.

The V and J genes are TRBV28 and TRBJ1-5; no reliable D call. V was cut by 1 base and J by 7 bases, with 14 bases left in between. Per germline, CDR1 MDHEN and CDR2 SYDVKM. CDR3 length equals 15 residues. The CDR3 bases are TGTGCCAGCAGTTTATTCAGGATCCCGGCGCAGCCCCAGCATTTT. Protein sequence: CASSLFRIPAQPQHF.

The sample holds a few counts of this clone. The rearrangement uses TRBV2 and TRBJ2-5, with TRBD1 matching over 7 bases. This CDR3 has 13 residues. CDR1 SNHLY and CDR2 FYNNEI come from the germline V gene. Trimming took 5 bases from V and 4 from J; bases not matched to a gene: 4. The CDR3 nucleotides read TGTGCCAGCAGTTTCCCAGGGGGAGAGACCCAGTACTTC. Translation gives CASSFPGGETQYF.

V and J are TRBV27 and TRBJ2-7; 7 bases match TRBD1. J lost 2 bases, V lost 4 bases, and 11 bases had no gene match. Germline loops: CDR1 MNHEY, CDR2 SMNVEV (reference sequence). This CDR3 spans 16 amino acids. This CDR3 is CASSSSTGEITYEQYF. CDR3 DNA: TGTGCCAGCAGTTCCTCTACAGGGGAGATTACCTACGAGCAGTACTTC.

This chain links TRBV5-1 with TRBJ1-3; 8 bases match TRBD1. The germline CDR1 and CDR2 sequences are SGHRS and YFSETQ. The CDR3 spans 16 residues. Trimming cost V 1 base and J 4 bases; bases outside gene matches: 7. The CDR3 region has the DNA TGCGCCAGCAGCTTGTCCGGACAGGGCGGAGGAAACACCATATATTTT. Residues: CASSLSGQGGGNTIYF.

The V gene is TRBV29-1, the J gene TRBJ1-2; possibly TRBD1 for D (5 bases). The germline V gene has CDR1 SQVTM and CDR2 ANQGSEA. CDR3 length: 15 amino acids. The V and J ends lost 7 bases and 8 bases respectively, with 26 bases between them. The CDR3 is CSALPGGMSSRGYTF. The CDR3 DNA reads TGCAGCGCCCTGCCCGGGGGGATGAGCTCGAGAGGCTACACCTTC.

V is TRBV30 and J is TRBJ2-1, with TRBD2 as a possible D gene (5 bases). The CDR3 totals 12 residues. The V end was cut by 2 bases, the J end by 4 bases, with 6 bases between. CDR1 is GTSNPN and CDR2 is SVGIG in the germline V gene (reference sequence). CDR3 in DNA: TGTGCCTGGAGTCCGGGATACAATGAGCAGTTCTTC. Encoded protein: CAWSPGYNEQFF.

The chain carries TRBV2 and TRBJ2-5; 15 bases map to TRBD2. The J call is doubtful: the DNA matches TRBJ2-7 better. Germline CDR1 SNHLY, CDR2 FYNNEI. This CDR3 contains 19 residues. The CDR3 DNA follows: TGTGCCAGCCAACGAATTTGGACTAGCGGGAGGGCTGGACCCTACGAGCAGTACTTC. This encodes CASQRIWTSGRAGPYEQYF.

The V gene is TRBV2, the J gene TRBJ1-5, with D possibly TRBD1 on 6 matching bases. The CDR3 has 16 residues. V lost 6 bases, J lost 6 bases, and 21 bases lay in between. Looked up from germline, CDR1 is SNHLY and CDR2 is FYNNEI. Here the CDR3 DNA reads TGTGCCAGCAGGGGACAAGGTGGGGGTGCAGGTCAGCCCCAGCATTTT. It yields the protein CASRGQGGGAGQPQHF. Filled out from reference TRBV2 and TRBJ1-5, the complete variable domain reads EPEVTQTPSHQVTQMGQEVILRCVPISNHLYFYWYRQILGQKVEFLVSFYNNEISEKSEIFDDQFSVERPDGSNFTLKIRSTKLEDSAMYFCASRGQGGGAGQPQHFGDGTRLSIL.

The CDR3, as DNA: TGTGCCAGCAGCTCCACGGGAGGGAATCACGAGCAGTACTTC. Translation: CASSSTGGNHEQYF. The J gene is TRBJ2-7, the V gene TRBV7-2; 8 positions agree with TRBD2. V lost 4 bases to trimming and J lost 5 bases; unmatched junction nucleotides: 7. Per germline, CDR1 SGHTA and CDR2 FQGNSA. The CDR3 contains 14 residues.

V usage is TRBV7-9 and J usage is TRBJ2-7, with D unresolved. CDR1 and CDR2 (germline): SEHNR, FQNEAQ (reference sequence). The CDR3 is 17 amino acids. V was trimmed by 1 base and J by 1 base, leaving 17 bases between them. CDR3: CASSLGGSMLISYEQYF. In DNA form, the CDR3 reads TGTGCCAGCAGCTTAGGAGGTAGCATGCTAATATCCTACGAGCAGTACTTC.

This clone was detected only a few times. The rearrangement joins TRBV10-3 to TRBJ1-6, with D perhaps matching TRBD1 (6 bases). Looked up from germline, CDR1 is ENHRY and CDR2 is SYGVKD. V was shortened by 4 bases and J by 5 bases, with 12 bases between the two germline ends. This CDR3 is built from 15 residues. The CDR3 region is CAISGGGGDNSPLHF. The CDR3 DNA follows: TGTGCCATCAGTGGGGGTGGGGGCGATAATTCACCCCTCCACTTT.

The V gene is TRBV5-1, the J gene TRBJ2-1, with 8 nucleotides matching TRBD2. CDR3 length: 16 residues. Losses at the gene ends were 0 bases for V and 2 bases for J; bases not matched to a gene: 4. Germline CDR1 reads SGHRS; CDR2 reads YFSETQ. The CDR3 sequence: CASSLAGGIAYNEQFF. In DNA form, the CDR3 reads TGCGCCAGCAGCTTGGCGGGGGGGATCGCCTACAATGAGCAGTTCTTC.

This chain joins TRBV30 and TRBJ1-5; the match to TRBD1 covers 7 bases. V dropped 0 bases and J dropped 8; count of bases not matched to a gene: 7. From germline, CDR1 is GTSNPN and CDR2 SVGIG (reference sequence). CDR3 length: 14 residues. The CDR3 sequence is CAWSVLGGSKPQHF. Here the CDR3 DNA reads TGTGCCTGGAGTGTACTAGGGGGCTCGAAGCCCCAGCATTTT.